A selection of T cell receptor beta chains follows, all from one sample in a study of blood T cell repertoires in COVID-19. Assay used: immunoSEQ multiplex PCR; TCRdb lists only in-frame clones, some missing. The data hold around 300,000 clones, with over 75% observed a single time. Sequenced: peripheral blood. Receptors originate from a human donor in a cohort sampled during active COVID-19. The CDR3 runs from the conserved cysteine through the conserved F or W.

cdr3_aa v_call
CASIFGTGALALYF TRBV6-6
CASSQRQGGADTQYF TRBV4-1
CASSESGNQPQHF TRBV6-1
CASRPLTGFDGYTF TRBV6-5
CASSLDQSREYF TRBV11-2
CARSQNHYGYTF TRBV5-3
CASSLLSGLAVGGQFF TRBV11-2
CASSFILGEKLFF TRBV7-2
CASSLPSGNRNEQFF TRBV5-1
CASSLAFQGDTEAFF TRBV7-2
CASSEVQGTGGYTF TRBV2
CASSSLQGYEKLFF TRBV28
CASSPRTSGSYEQYF TRBV7-2
CASSVASAHNEQFF TRBV9
CASSVVGTSGYEQYF TRBV9
CASSVDRNQPQHF TRBV7-2
CASSFGGSNQPQHF TRBV5-8
CASSPYRIPITMATDNYGYTF TRBV7-8
CASSLRQGAYGYTF TRBV13
CAVLVEGGRIGNEQFF TRBV10-3
CASRTPPGEQYF TRBV2
CASSQARNTGELFF TRBV5-5
CASSQLTGTSTDTQYF TRBV4-3
CASSPLRGREGYTF TRBV6-6
CASSFELPETQYF TRBV11-2
CASRRTSGLGNEQFF TRBV5-6
CASSLGGYFADSPLHF TRBV5-1
CATSDQRRNYGYTF TRBV24-1
CASSPPSPDTQYF TRBV18
CASGWVGGSGANVLTF TRBV12-5
CASSSGTSGRNEQFF TRBV3-1/TRBV3-2
CASSDSRTRGYTF TRBV9
CASSLALLLAGEVDQETQYF TRBV7-2
CASSSRQTRGTGELFF TRBV3-1/TRBV3-2
CASSLRGSGKQFF TRBV27
CAWTRGYGYTF TRBV30
CASSGLGATSGRPQFF TRBV6-1
CASSEWGLAGGSHNF TRBV2
CASSQDRTWRDEKGTQGFDYEQYF TRBV4-2
CASSGETLNTEAFF TRBV3-1/TRBV3-2
CASSEREGINEQFF TRBV2
CASSHPGQGIDEQYF TRBV5-5
CASSRGQGVYNEQFF TRBV27
CASSSQGRPANTGELFF TRBV27
CASSLFYAGGNTQYF TRBV28
CASLGTGYGARELFF TRBV10-2
CASSSPGIREKLFF TRBV28
CASRRDFSYNEQFF TRBV5-8
CASRIGGNTIYF TRBV12-3/TRBV12-4
CASSYNRGQDNEQFF TRBV6-2/TRBV6-3
CASSLGTGSSYNEQFF TRBV11-2
CASSALGGDSNQPQHF TRBV5-5
CASSPSGSMDTQYF TRBV10-1
CASSQGAGTSAGELFF TRBV3-1/TRBV3-2